This T cell receptor beta chain was identified in a study of shared clonotypes between healthy human individuals. TCRdb's table, derived via immunoSEQ multiplex PCR, lists solely in-frame clones and lacks some. The table shows about 610,000 clones, with more than 95% occurring only once. Recent acute infections and vaccinations were absent in the healthy HIV-negative adult donors. Each donor was a Caucasian adult residing in Nashville, Tennessee. Sequenced: naive CD4+ T cells sorted from blood. Regarding subset: CD45RA+ positively selected. The clonotype comes from a woman in her twenties or thirties in good health.

This CDR3 reads CSVGGGTNEKLFF. The CDR3 nucleotides read TGCAGCGTTGGGGGGGGGACAAATGAAAAACTGTTTTTT. This chain connects TRBV29-1 to TRBJ1-4, with TRBD1 as a possible D gene (6 bases). The V gene lost 4 bases and the J gene lost 5 bases, with 11 bases spanning the gap. In germline, CDR1 is SQVTM, CDR2 ANQGSEA. The CDR3 consists of 13 residues.